The 29 T cell receptor beta chains below come from one sample, sequenced in a study of PD-1 blockade in classical Hodgkin lymphoma. The protocol was immunoSEQ multiplex PCR, while the TCRdb copy is restricted to in-frame clones and leaves out a portion. The repertoire holds approximately 17,000 clones, with roughly 65% as singletons. Time point denoted: cycle 4 day 1 (C4D1), after more than five weeks of nivolumab. Brentuximab vedotin exposure varied among the patients, all of whom had relapsed after autologous stem cell transplantation. This specimen consisted of peripheral blood mononuclear cells (PBMCs), obtained before the fourth cycle of nivolumab. The receptors were sampled from a human donor with classical Hodgkin lymphoma.

This clone has just a few counts. The sample holds other DNA sequences that translate to the same CDR3. The chain carries TRBV27 and TRBJ2-3; D is unclear. The germline V gene encodes CDR1 MNHEY and CDR2 SMNVEV (reference sequence). The CDR3 totals 13 residues. Trimming took 5 bases from V and 1 from J, leaving 7 bases between them. CDR3 in amino acids: CASSPTRTDTQYF. CDR3 sequence (DNA): TGTGCCAGCAGTCCCACTCGCACAGATACGCAGTATTTT.

Only a few counts were recorded for this clone. The V gene is TRBV10-3, the J gene TRBJ1-1; 7 bases map to TRBD1. Trimming at V came to 6 bases and at J to 3 bases, leaving 7 bases not matched to a gene. Germline CDR1 is ENHRY and CDR2 is SYGVKD. The CDR3 covers 14 residues. CDR3 protein: CAIRWTGEYTEAFF. The CDR3 nucleotides are TGTGCCATCAGATGGACAGGCGAATACACTGAAGCTTTCTTT.

V is TRBV19 and J is TRBJ1-6; D is possibly TRBD1 (5 bases). CDR1 LNHDA and CDR2 SQIVND come from the germline V gene (reference sequence). Trimming pared 5 bases from V and 8 bases from J, leaving 16 bases between. This CDR3 contains 15 residues. CDR3 nucleotides: TGTGCCAGTAGTGCCCCGGGACGTATGGATTCACCCCTCCACTTT. Translating it yields CASSAPGRMDSPLHF.

The rearrangement joins TRBV5-1 to TRBJ2-7; D tentatively reads TRBD1 or TRBD2 (5 bases each). V shed 3 bases and J shed 2 bases, with 12 bases lying between them. Germline V gene data show CDR1 as SGHRS and CDR2 as YFSETQ. The CDR3 covers 14 residues. This CDR3 reads CASSYVGPTYEQYF. The DNA of the CDR3 is TGCGCCAGCAGCTACGTGGGACCAACCTACGAGCAGTACTTC. The full variable domain, completed using reference TRBV5-1 and TRBJ2-7, is KAGVTQTPRYLIKTRGQQVTLSCSPISGHRSVSWYQQTPGQGLQFLFEYFSETQRNKGNFPGRFSGRQFSNSRSEMNVSTLELGDSALYLCASSYVGPTYEQYFGPGTRLTVT.

DNA for the CDR3: TGTGCCAGCAGCTTAGCGGGACAGGTCCACAATGAGCAGTTCTTC. Translating gives CASSLAGQVHNEQFF. The chain links TRBV7-9 to TRBJ2-1; 8 bases match TRBD1. Looked up from germline, CDR1 is SEHNR and CDR2 is FQNEAQ (reference sequence). With V trimmed by 0 bases and J by 5 bases, 3 bases remained unmatched. There are 15 residues in the CDR3.

The J gene is TRBJ2-7, the V gene TRBV7-6; TRBD2 agrees at 8 bases. CDR3 length: 18 residues. Germline values: CDR1 SGHVS, CDR2 FNYEAQ. With 1 base clipped from V and 0 bases from J, the junction kept 11 bases outside the gene matches. CDR3 sequence reads: CASSLGFRTSLHSYEQYF. DNA for the CDR3: TGTGCCAGCAGCTTAGGCTTTAGGACTAGCCTTCACTCCTACGAGCAGTACTTC.

The chain uses TRBV19 and TRBJ1-1, with D possibly being TRBD1 (5 bases). This CDR3 region has 15 residues. V lost 4 bases, J lost 2 bases, and 14 bases lay in between. Germline CDR1 LNHDA, CDR2 SQIVND (reference sequence). The CDR3 bases are TGTGCCAGTAGTACTTCGGACACCTTCAACACTGAAGCTTTCTTT. As protein: CASSTSDTFNTEAFF.

The CDR3 DNA is TGCGCCAGCAGCCAAGAGGGACAGGGGGCCTACGAGCAGTACTTC. Its protein product is CASSQEGQGAYEQYF. This chain connects TRBV4-1 to TRBJ2-5, with 11 bases that match TRBD1. Gene TRBJ2-7 matches the end of the DNA better, so the J call may be wrong. In germline, CDR1 is MGHRA, CDR2 YSYEKL. This CDR3 comprises 15 residues.

The chain joins TRBV29-1 to TRBJ1-2; D is undetermined. From germline, CDR1 is SQVTM and CDR2 ANQGSEA. Trimming stripped 3 bases from V and 5 bases from J, with 10 bases between. The length of the CDR3 is 12 residues. For the CDR3, the DNA is TGCAGCGTTGACTCAAGGGAGTATGGCTACACCTTC. Translation gives CSVDSREYGYTF.

This rearrangement joins TRBV19 to TRBJ1-1; D is perhaps TRBD1 (6 bases). Trimming took 5 bases from V and 2 from J, leaving 12 bases between them. CDR1 LNHDA and CDR2 SQIVND come from the germline V gene (reference sequence). The length of the CDR3 is 14 residues. The CDR3 region is CASSVQGTNTEAFF. The DNA for the CDR3 is TGTGCCAGTAGTGTCCAGGGGACTAACACTGAAGCTTTCTTT.

This clone appeared once. The gene calls are TRBV29-1 and TRBJ1-1; D is unclear. Germline V lookup: CDR1 SQVTM, CDR2 ANQGSEA. Trimming left V 4 bases short and J 6 bases short, with 12 bases between. The length of the CDR3 is 12 residues. This CDR3 is CSVGERRAEAFF. DNA for the CDR3: TGCAGCGTTGGGGAGCGACGCGCTGAAGCTTTCTTT.

The V and J genes are TRBV5-1 and TRBJ2-1; 11 bases agree with TRBD2. The CDR3 extends over 15 amino acids. The germline CDR1 and CDR2 sequences are SGHRS and YFSETQ. V was pared by 4 bases and J by 8 bases, with 8 bases of the junction left unmatched. The CDR3 coding sequence is TGCGCCAGCAGCGTTAGCGGGAGGGCCGGGTATGAGCAGTTCTTC. Amino acids: CASSVSGRAGYEQFF.

The chain couples TRBV5-1 to TRBJ2-7; TRBD1 agrees at 9 bases. V gave up 2 bases and J gave up 2 bases; unmatched junction bases: 5. The CDR3 loop spans 15 amino acids. Per germline, CDR1 SGHRS and CDR2 YFSETQ. CDR3 in amino acids: CASSFSRQGAYEQYF. CDR3 bases: TGCGCCAGCAGCTTCTCGCGACAGGGGGCCTACGAGCAGTACTTC.

This clone is medium-sized by share. The J gene is TRBJ1-5, the V gene TRBV27, with a tentative D call TRBD1 (5 bases). Germline V CDR1 and CDR2: MNHEY, SMNVEV (reference sequence). The CDR3 spans 15 residues. Between the trimmed V and J ends, which lost 6 bases and 0 bases, there was a span of 12 bases. CDR3 region: CASRVQGYSNQPQHF. Written as DNA, the CDR3 is TGTGCCAGCAGGGTTCAGGGATATAGCAATCAGCCCCAGCATTTT.

The chain links TRBV29-1 to TRBJ2-1; no reliable D call. V was shortened by 4 bases and J by 7 bases, with 5 bases between the two germline ends. Germline lookup yields CDR1 SQVTM and CDR2 ANQGSEA. This CDR3 is built from 10 residues. CDR3 sequence: CSVVRNEQFF. CDR3 nucleotide sequence: TGCAGCGTTGTTCGGAATGAGCAGTTCTTC.

This chain joins TRBV28 and TRBJ2-7; D unresolved. CDR1 MDHEN and CDR2 SYDVKM come from the germline V gene. Between the trimmed V and J ends, which lost 0 bases and 2 bases, there was a span of 2 bases. The CDR3 is 12 amino acids. The CDR3 sequence is CASSLWPYEQYF. The CDR3 DNA sequence: TGTGCCAGCAGTTTATGGCCCTACGAGCAGTACTTC.

The chain couples TRBV10-1 to TRBJ2-7; 7 bases match TRBD2. The CDR3 loop spans 13 amino acids. Trimming cost V 2 bases and J 3 bases; bases outside gene matches: 1. Germline values: CDR1 WNHNN, CDR2 SYGVQD (reference sequence). CDR3 sequence (DNA): TGCGCCAGCAGTGAGGGCGGGAGCTACGAGCAGTACTTC. Protein product: CASSEGGSYEQYF.

This rearrangement joins TRBV28 to TRBJ2-1; 7 bases agree with TRBD1. V lost 5 bases, J lost 5 bases, and 9 bases stayed unmatched. The CDR3 has 15 amino acids. Germline values: CDR1 MDHEN, CDR2 SYDVKM. In nucleotides, the CDR3 is TGTGCCAGCAGTACGTGGTGGACAGGAGACAATGAGCAGTTCTTC. Translated, it gives CASSTWWTGDNEQFF.

This clone has only one observation. The chain recombines TRBV4-2 with TRBJ2-2, with D perhaps TRBD2 (6 bases). The CDR3 extends over 18 amino acids. CDR1 is LGHNA, CDR2 YNFKEQ, per germline. Trimming removed 0 bases at V and 0 bases at J, with 14 bases between. The CDR3: CASSQDWWRATNTGELFF. CDR3 nucleotides: TGTGCCAGCAGCCAAGATTGGTGGAGGGCTACGAACACCGGGGAGCTGTTTTTT.

This clone was observed a handful of times. The J gene is TRBJ2-5, the V gene TRBV4-1; D unresolved. Germline CDR1 is MGHRA and CDR2 is YSYEKL. The CDR3 is 13 amino acids. The ends were cut back, 1 base at V and 4 bases at J, with 7 bases in the middle. In nucleotides, the CDR3 is TGCGCCAGCAGCCAAGGGGCCTCAGAGACCCAGTACTTC. This translates into CASSQGASETQYF.

The chain is built from TRBV5-1 and TRBJ2-1, with D hard to call. CDR1 is SGHRS and CDR2 is YFSETQ in the germline V gene. This CDR3 is 15 amino acids long. Trimming took 0 bases from V and 5 from J, leaving 12 bases between them. The CDR3 DNA sequence: TGCGCCAGCAGCTTGGAAACCCCCGCGCACAATGAGCAGTTCTTC. This encodes CASSLETPAHNEQFF.

The V and J genes are TRBV13 and TRBJ2-1, with 9 nucleotides matching TRBD1. V shed 5 bases, J shed 8 bases, and the junction held 10 bases outside the gene matches. This CDR3 is 15 amino acids long. Germline CDR1 and CDR2: PRHDT and FYEKMQ (reference sequence). The CDR3 region is CASSPPRTGDDEQFF. CDR3 nucleotides: TGTGCCAGCAGCCCCCCGAGGACAGGGGACGATGAGCAGTTCTTC.

The chain couples TRBV6-1 to TRBJ2-5, with TRBD2 identical over 10 bases. This CDR3 is built from 16 residues. CDR1 is MNHNS, CDR2 SASEGT, per germline. V dropped 2 bases and J dropped 5; count of bases not matched to a gene: 8. This chain's CDR3 is CASSEPGGSGRETQYF. Written as DNA, the CDR3 is TGTGCCAGCAGTGAACCGGGGGGTAGCGGGAGGGAGACCCAGTACTTC.

The chain uses TRBV6-1 and TRBJ1-2, with TRBD1 matching over 7 bases. The V gene end was trimmed by 2 bases and the J gene end by 2 bases; junction bases not matched to a gene: 5. This CDR3 has 15 residues. Germline V gene data show CDR1 as MNHNS and CDR2 as SASEGT. The CDR3 DNA sequence: TGTGCCAGCAGTGAACCGGGACAGACGAACTATGGCTACACCTTC. Translated, it gives CASSEPGQTNYGYTF.

By proportion, this clone is medium-sized (0.01 to 0.1%). CDR3 region: CASSPSRSLYEQYF. As DNA, the CDR3 is TGTGCCAGCAGTCCCAGTAGGTCCCTCTACGAGCAGTACTTC. The chain is built from TRBV7-2 and TRBJ2-7; D is unclear. CDR3 length: 14 amino acids. Germline CDR1 reads SGHTA; CDR2 reads FQGNSA. Trimming cost V 6 bases and J 3 bases, with 15 bases left between them.

This sequence joins TRBV4-1 and TRBJ1-1; TRBD1 matches 9 bases. J gave up 0 bases and V 4 bases, and 9 bases lay outside the gene matches. This CDR3 contains 17 residues. CDR1 is MGHRA, CDR2 YSYEKL, per germline. In nucleotides, the CDR3 is TGCGCCAGCAGCCGAACAGGGGGCCCGGGAGTGAACACTGAAGCTTTCTTT. Translated: CASSRTGGPGVNTEAFF.

The chain combines TRBV29-1 with TRBJ2-7; no firm D call. The CDR3 contains 13 residues. V shed 5 bases and J shed 7 bases, with 18 bases lying between them. The V gene's germline CDR1 is SQVTM and CDR2 ANQGSEA. The CDR3 reads CSVNHGRAGEQYF. For the CDR3, the DNA is TGCAGCGTTAACCACGGTCGAGCTGGGGAGCAGTACTTC.

This rearrangement joins TRBV11-1 to TRBJ1-1; D is perhaps TRBD1 (5 bases). The ends were cut back, 5 bases at V and 3 bases at J, with 13 bases in the middle. CDR1 and CDR2 (germline): SGHAT, FQDESV (reference sequence). This CDR3 has 14 amino acids. In DNA, the CDR3 is TGTGCCAGCAGCCGCGGACGGGGGGACACTGAAGCTTTCTTT. As protein: CASSRGRGDTEAFF. The entire variable domain, with the rest obtained from reference TRBV11-1 and TRBJ1-1, is as follows: EAEVAQSPRYKITEKSQAVAFWCDPISGHATLYWYRQILGQGPELLVQFQDESVVDDSQLPKDRFSAERLKGVDSTLKIQPAELGDSAMYLCASSRGRGDTEAFFGQGTRLTVV.

This clone has just one count. The rearrangement uses TRBV28 and TRBJ2-1, with D tentatively TRBD2 (5 bases). This CDR3 contains 15 residues. Between the trimmed V and J ends, which lost 5 bases and 0 bases, there was a span of 11 bases. Germline V gene data show CDR1 as MDHEN and CDR2 as SYDVKM. The CDR3 loop reads CASSGGVSSYNEQFF. The CDR3 DNA follows: TGTGCCAGCAGTGGAGGAGTAAGCTCCTACAATGAGCAGTTCTTC.